This entry lists 10 T cell receptor beta chains sequenced from one sample in a study of T cells after yellow fever vaccination. TCRdb re-analysed the 5' RACE reads in MiXCR, keeping a single row per CDR3 protein. The table records 400,000 or so distinct CDR3 sequences, over 15% of them present only once. The sample in question was PBMCs, obtained before the yellow fever booster vaccination. The receptors stem from a man between 18 and 35 years old who received the YFV17D yellow fever vaccine.

A few counts support this clonotype. This chain uses TRBV28 with TRBJ2-3, with 15 bases lining up with TRBD2. The V gene end was trimmed by 3 bases and the J gene end by 4 bases; junction bases not matched to a gene: 5. The CDR3 runs 17 residues. The germline V gene encodes CDR1 MDHEN and CDR2 SYDVKM. CDR3 coding DNA: TGTGCCAGCAGTTTGGGACTAGCGGGGGGTGAGTCAGATACGCAGTATTTT. Its protein is CASSLGLAGGESDTQYF.

This clonotype was seen many times. The rearrangement uses TRBV12-3 or TRBV12-4 and TRBJ1-1, with D uncertain. V lost 6 bases to trimming and J lost 4 bases, with 15 bases between them. The length of the CDR3 is 14 residues. This CDR3 reads CASSTAGFGTEAFF. CDR3 sequence (DNA): TGTGCCAGCAGCACCGCGGGGTTTGGCACTGAAGCTTTCTTT.

This clonotype appeared a few times. This chain connects TRBV5-1 to TRBJ2-3, with D perhaps matching TRBD1 or TRBD2 (6 bases each). Trimming took off 0 bases at V and 5 bases at J, with 13 bases between the two ends. This CDR3 spans 15 amino acids. Germline CDR1 SGHRS, CDR2 YFSETQ. The CDR3 is CASSLVQGGQDTQYF. The CDR3 DNA is TGCGCCAGCAGCTTGGTACAGGGAGGTCAAGATACGCAGTATTTT.

This rearrangement joins TRBV4-3 to TRBJ1-4; D ambiguous. Germline loops: CDR1 LGHNA, CDR2 YSLEER. The CDR3 spans 15 residues. The V and J ends lost 0 bases and 1 base respectively, with 6 bases between them. CDR3 sequence reads: CASSQDGKTNEKLFF. The DNA of the CDR3 is TGCGCCAGCAGCCAAGATGGAAAAACTAATGAAAAACTGTTTTTT.

This clonotype appeared a few times. This chain joins TRBV4-1 and TRBJ2-3; the D is unclear. CDR1 is MGHRA, CDR2 YSYEKL, per germline. The CDR3 consists of 14 residues. The V end was cut by 3 bases, the J end by 4 bases, with 11 bases between. DNA for the CDR3: TGCGCCAGCAGCCAGGCCTCTGTAGCAGATACGCAGTATTTT. This translates into CASSQASVADTQYF.

A few counts support this clonotype. The chain combines TRBV12-3 or TRBV12-4 with TRBJ2-4; no clear D gene. Trimming left V 6 bases short and J 0 bases short, with 9 bases between. The CDR3 is 14 amino acids. In nucleotides, the CDR3 is TGTGCCAGCAGCAGAACCGTAGCCAAAAACATTCAGTACTTC. The encoded protein is CASSRTVAKNIQYF.

CDR3 coding DNA: TGTGCCAGCAGCCTACCCGGATTCTGGAGTGGCTACACCTTC. It encodes CASSLPGFWSGYTF. The chain recombines TRBV5-6 with TRBJ1-2; D not resolved. V lost 4 bases, J lost 7 bases, and 17 bases lay in between. There are 14 residues in the CDR3. Germline CDR1 is SGHDT and CDR2 is YYEEEE.

The chain joins TRBV5-6 to TRBJ1-1; D possibly corresponds to TRBD1 (5 bases). The CDR3 runs 12 residues. Germline CDR1 SGHDT, CDR2 YYEEEE. Trimming took off 3 bases at V and 4 bases at J, with 7 bases between the two ends. In DNA, the CDR3 is TGTGCCAGCAGCTCGACAGTCACTGAAGCTTTCTTT. This codes for CASSSTVTEAFF. Looking up the rest from reference TRBV5-6 and TRBJ1-1 gives the full variable domain: DAGVTQSPTHLIKTRGQQVTLRCSPKSGHDTVSWYQQALGQGPQFIFQYYEEEERQRGNFPDRFSGHQFPNYSSELNVNALLLGDSALYLCASSSTVTEAFFGQGTRLTVV.

This clonotype turned up a few times. This rearrangement joins TRBV28 to TRBJ2-2; D tentatively fits TRBD1 or TRBD2 (5 bases each). This CDR3 has 16 amino acids. The V gene's germline CDR1 is MDHEN and CDR2 SYDVKM. The V and J ends lost 0 bases and 1 base respectively, with 9 bases between them. The CDR3 nucleotides read TGTGCCAGCAGTTTATGGGGGACGGAGAACACCGGGGAGCTGTTTTTT. This sequence encodes CASSLWGTENTGELFF.

This clonotype turned up a few times. This chain links TRBV12-3 or TRBV12-4 with TRBJ2-5; TRBD1 aligns across 9 bases. The V segment lost 10 bases and the J segment 5 bases; nucleotides outside the gene matches: 5. This CDR3 is 12 amino acids long. Here the CDR3 reads CAIQDRGETQYF. CDR3 sequence (DNA): TGTGCCATCCAGGACAGGGGCGAGACCCAGTACTTC.